This T cell receptor (beta chain) was recorded in a study of blood T cells in healthy people across ages. Study conclusions and caveats: Unknown donor CMV status possibly confounded expanded clonotype changes. Older individuals had lower TCR beta diversity per million T cells (the decline was roughly linear).

Healthy individuals of Caucasian origin from Russia, aged about 6 to 95, served as donors. The germline CDR1 and CDR2 sequences are MDHEN and SYDVKM. The CDR3 length is 12 residues. J was trimmed by 6 bases and V by 3 bases; bases with no gene match: 1. Next came a second PCR, run for 7 to 11 cycles, which used a sample-barcoded 5' primer along with a J-beta primer mix. Every cDNA was tagged by a template-switch adaptor with 12 random nucleotides. MiXCR was run by TCRdb on the 5' RACE reads, yielding one entry per CDR3 protein. The sample holds roughly 680,000 distinct CDR3 sequences, 45% to 50% seen once. As regards this clonotype: The antigen is not known.

The rearrangement joins TRBV28 to TRBJ1-2; TRBD1 agrees at 7 bases. The sequence was obtained from a woman aged 60-75 years in good health. Sequences were obtained from blood. CDR3: CASSFQGDGYTF. The CDR3 region has the DNA TGTGCCAGCAGTTTTCAGGGGGATGGCTACACCTTC.